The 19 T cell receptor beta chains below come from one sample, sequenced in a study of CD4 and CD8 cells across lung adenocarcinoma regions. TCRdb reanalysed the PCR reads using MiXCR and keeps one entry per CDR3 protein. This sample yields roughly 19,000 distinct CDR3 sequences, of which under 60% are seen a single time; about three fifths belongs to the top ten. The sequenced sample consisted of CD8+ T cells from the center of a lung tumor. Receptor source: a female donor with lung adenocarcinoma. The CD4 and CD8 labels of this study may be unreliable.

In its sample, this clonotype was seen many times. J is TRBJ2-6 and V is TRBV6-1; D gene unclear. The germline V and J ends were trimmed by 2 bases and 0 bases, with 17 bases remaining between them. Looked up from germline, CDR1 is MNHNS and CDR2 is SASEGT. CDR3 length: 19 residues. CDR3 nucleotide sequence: TGTGCCAGCAGTGAAAGCAGGCGAGCCGAAAGCTCTGGGGCCAACGTCCTGACTTTC. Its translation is CASSESRRAESSGANVLTF.

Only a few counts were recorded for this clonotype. Here the CDR3 reads CASSLVRGRNTEAFF. CDR3 coding DNA: TGTGCCAGCAGCTTAGTCAGGGGCCGAAACACTGAAGCTTTCTTT. This chain joins TRBV11-2 and TRBJ1-1; maybe TRBD1 (6 bases). This CDR3 spans 15 amino acids. Germline V gene data show CDR1 as SGHAT and CDR2 as FQNNGV. V lost 1 base and J lost 2, with 11 bases in between.

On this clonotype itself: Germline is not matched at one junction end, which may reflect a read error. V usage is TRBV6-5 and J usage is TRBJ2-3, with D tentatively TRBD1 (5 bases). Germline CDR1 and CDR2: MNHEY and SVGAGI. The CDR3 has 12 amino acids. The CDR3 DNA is TGTGCCAGCAGTTACGACAGCAATGAGCAGTACTTT. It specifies CASSYDSNEQYF.

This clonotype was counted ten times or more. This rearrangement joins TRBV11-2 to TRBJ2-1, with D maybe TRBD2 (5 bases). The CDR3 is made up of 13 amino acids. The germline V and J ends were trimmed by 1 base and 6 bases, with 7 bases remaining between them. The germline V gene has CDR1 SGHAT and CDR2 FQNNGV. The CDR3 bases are TGTGCCAGCAGCTTAGCTCTAGCCAATGAGCAGTTCTTC. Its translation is CASSLALANEQFF.

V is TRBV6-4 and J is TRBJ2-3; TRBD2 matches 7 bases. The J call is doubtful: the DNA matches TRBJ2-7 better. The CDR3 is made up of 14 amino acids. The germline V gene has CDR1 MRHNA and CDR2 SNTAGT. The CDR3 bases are TGTGGCGGCAGTGCGGGGGAGGCCACAGATACGCAGTACTTC. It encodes CGGSAGEATDTQYF.

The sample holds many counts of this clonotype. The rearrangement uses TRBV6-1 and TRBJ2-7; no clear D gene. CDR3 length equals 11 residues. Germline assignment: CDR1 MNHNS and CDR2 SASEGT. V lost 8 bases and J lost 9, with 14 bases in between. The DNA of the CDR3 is TGTGCCAGCGCCTTTCAGTGGGGGCAGTACTTC. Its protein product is CASAFQWGQYF.

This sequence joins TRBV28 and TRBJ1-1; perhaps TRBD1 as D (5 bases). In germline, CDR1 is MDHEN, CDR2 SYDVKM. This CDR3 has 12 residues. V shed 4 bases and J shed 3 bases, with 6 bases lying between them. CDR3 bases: TGTGCCAGCAGTTCAGGGCACACTGAAGCTTTCTTT. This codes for CASSSGHTEAFF.

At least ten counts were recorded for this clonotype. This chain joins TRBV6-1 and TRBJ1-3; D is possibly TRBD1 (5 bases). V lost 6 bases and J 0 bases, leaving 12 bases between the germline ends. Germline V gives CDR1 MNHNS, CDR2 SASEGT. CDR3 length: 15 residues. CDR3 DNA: TGTGCCAGCAGCGCCACAGGTACCTCTGGAAACACCATATATTTT. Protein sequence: CASSATGTSGNTIYF.

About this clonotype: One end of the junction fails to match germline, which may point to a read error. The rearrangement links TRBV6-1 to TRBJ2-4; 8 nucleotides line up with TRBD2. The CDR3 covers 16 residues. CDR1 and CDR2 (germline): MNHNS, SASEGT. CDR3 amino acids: CASSLSGGRAKDIQYF. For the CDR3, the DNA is TGTGCCAGCTCCTTGTCGGGGGGGAGAGCCAAAGACATTCAGTACTTT.

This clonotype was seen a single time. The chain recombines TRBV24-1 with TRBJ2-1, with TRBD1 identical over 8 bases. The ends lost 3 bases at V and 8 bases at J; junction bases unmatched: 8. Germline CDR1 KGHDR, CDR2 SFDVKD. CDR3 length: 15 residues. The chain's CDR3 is CATSDLRTGRDEQFF. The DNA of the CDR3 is TGTGCCACCAGTGATCTCCGGACAGGGCGGGATGAGCAGTTCTTC.

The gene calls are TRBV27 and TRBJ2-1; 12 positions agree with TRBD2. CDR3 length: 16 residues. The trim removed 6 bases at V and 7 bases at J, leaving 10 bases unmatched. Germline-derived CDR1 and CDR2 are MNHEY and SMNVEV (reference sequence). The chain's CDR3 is CASSSGRLAGENEQFF. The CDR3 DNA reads TGTGCCAGCAGCTCGGGGAGACTAGCGGGAGAGAATGAGCAGTTCTTC.

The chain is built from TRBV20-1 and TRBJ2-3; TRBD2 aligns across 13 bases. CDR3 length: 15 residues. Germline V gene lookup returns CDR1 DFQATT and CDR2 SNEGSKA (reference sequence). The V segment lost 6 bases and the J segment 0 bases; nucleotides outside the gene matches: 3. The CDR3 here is CSAGTSGTSTDTQYF. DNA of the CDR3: TGCAGTGCAGGGACTAGCGGGACTAGCACAGATACGCAGTATTTT.

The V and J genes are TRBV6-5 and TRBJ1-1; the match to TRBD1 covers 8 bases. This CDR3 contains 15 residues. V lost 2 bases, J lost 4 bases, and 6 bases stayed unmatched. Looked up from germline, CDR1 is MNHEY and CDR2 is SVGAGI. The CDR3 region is CASSYTSTGGTEAFF. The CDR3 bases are TGTGCCAGCAGTTACACTTCAACAGGGGGCACTGAAGCTTTCTTT.

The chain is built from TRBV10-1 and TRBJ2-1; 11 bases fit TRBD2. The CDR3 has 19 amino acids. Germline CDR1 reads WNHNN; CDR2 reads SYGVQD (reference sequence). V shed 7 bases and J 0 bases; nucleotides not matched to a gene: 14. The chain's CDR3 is CASIKASGRSASSYNEQFF. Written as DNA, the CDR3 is TGCGCCAGCATTAAGGCTAGCGGGAGGTCGGCGAGCTCCTACAATGAGCAGTTCTTC.

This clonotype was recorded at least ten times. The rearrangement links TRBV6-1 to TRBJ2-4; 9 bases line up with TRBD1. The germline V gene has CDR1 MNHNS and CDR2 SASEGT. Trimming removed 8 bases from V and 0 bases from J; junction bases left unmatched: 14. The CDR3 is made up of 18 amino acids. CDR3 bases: TGTGCCAGCGCAATGCGGACAGGGGAGGGTCTAGCCAAAAACATTCAGTACTTC. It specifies CASAMRTGEGLAKNIQYF.

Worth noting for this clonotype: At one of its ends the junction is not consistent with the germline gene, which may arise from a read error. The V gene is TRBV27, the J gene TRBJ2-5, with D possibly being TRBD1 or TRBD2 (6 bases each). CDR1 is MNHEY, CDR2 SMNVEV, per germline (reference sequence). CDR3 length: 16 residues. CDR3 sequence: CASRGVGGRDQDTQYF. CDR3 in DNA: TGTGCCAGCAGGGGAGTCGGGGGCCGGGACCAAGATACCCAGTACTTC.

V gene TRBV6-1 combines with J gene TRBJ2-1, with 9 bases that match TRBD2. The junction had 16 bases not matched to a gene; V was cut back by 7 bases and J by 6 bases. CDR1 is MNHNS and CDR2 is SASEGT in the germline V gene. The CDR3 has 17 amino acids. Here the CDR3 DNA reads TGTGCCAGCACCGACCCTGGGCTAGCGGGACATCCCAATGAGCAGTTCTTC. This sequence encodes CASTDPGLAGHPNEQFF.

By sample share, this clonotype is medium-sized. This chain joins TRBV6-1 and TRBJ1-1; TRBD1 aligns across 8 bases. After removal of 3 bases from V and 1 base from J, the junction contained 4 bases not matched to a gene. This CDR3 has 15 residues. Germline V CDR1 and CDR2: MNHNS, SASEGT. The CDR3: CASSDHRGGNTEAFF. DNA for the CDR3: TGTGCCAGCAGTGACCACAGGGGGGGGAACACTGAAGCTTTCTTT.

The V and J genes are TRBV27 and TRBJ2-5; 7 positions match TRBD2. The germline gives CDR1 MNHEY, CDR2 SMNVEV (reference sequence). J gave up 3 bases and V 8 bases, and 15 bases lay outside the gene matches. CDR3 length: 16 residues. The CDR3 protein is CASAGWGGTGKETQYF. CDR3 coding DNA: TGTGCCAGCGCGGGTTGGGGGGGAACTGGCAAAGAGACCCAGTACTTC.